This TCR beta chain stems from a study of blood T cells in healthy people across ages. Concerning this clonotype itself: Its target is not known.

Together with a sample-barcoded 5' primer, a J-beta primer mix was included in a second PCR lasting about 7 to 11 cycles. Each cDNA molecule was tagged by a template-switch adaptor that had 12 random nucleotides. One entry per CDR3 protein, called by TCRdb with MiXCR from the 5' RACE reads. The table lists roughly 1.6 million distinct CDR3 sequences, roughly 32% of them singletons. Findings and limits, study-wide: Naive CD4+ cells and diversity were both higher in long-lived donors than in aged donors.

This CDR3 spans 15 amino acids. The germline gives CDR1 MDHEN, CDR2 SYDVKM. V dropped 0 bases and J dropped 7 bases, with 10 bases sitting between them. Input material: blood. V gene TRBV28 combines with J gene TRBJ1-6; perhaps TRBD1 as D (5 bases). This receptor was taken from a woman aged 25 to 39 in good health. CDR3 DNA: TGTGCCAGCAGTTTATGGTCAGGGTTAAATTCACCCCTCCACTTT. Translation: CASSLWSGLNSPLHF.